These 27 T cell receptor beta chains originate from one sample sequenced in a study of T cells after yellow fever vaccination. TCRdb re-derived calls from the 5' RACE reads in MiXCR, one entry per CDR3 protein. Of about 170,000 distinct CDR3 sequences listed, 11% are singletons. Sequencing was performed on CD8+ T cells sorted from PBMCs, taken 15 days after the yellow fever booster vaccination. These receptors were collected from a man between 18 and 35 years old who received the YFV17D yellow fever vaccine.

This clonotype is medium-sized within its sample. This chain uses TRBV29-1 with TRBJ1-1, with D uncertain. The V end lost 3 bases, the J end lost 6 bases, and 11 bases lay between the germline ends. The CDR3 has 12 amino acids. The germline V gene encodes CDR1 SQVTM and CDR2 ANQGSEA. CDR3 sequence: CSVDAGNAEAFF. As DNA, the CDR3 is TGCAGCGTTGATGCGGGCAACGCTGAAGCTTTCTTT. The variable domain in full, with the rest retrieved from reference TRBV29-1 and TRBJ1-1, is SAVISQKPSRDICQRGTSLTIQCQVDSQVTMMFWYRQQPGQSLTLIATANQGSEATYESGFVIDKFPISRPNLTFSTLTVSNMSPEDSSIYLCSVDAGNAEAFFGQGTRLTVV.

The CDR3 is CASSPGGQSIRGYTF. The CDR3 DNA follows: TGTGCCAGCAGTCCCGGTGGACAGTCGATCCGTGGCTACACCTTC. The chain recombines TRBV12-3 or TRBV12-4 with TRBJ1-2; TRBD1 might be the D (6 bases). This CDR3 contains 15 residues. Trimming stripped 5 bases from V and 7 bases from J, with 20 bases between.

This clonotype has a handful of counts. The V and J genes are TRBV9 and TRBJ1-2; D unclear. The CDR3 covers 16 residues. The germline V gene has CDR1 SGDLS and CDR2 YYNGEE. Trimming took off 0 bases at V and 4 bases at J, with 16 bases between the two ends. DNA for the CDR3: TGTGCCAGCAGCGTAGAGTGGGCATCCCCGGGCTATGGCTACACCTTC. This gives the protein CASSVEWASPGYGYTF.

V usage is TRBV27 and J usage is TRBJ2-5, with D possibly being TRBD1 (6 bases). Germline V lookup: CDR1 MNHEY, CDR2 SMNVEV (reference sequence). This CDR3 spans 15 amino acids. Trimming pared 5 bases from V and 5 bases from J, leaving 18 bases between. The CDR3 DNA follows: TGTGCCAGCAGTAACCTACAGGGCCCGCGGGAGACCCAGTACTTC. It codes for CASSNLQGPRETQYF.

V gene TRBV11-2 combines with J gene TRBJ1-2; D perhaps matches TRBD1 (6 bases). Trimming left V 2 bases short and J 2 bases short, with 18 bases between. The CDR3 spans 17 residues. The germline gives CDR1 SGHAT, CDR2 FQNNGV. In nucleotides, the CDR3 is TGTGCCAGCAGCTTAAAAGCGACAGGAATGAACAACTATGGCTACACCTTC. It translates to CASSLKATGMNNYGYTF. The full variable domain, its missing parts supplied by reference TRBV11-2 and TRBJ1-2, is EAGVAQSPRYKIIEKRQSVAFWCNPISGHATLYWYQQILGQGPKLLIQFQNNGVVDDSQLPKDRFSAERLKGVDSTLKIQPAKLEDSAVYLCASSLKATGMNNYGYTFGSGTRLTVV.

The V call is TRBV20-1, the J call TRBJ2-7, with 12 bases aligning to TRBD2. Germline loops: CDR1 DFQATT, CDR2 SNEGSKA (reference sequence). The CDR3 contains 15 residues. V trimming: 0 bases; J trimming: 4 bases; junction bases outside the gene matches: 4. CDR3 residues: CSARERLAGVYEQYF. In DNA, the CDR3 is TGCAGTGCTAGAGAGCGACTAGCGGGGGTTTACGAGCAGTACTTC.

The gene calls are TRBV24-1 and TRBJ2-2; TRBD1 matches at 7 bases. The junction had 9 bases not matched to a gene; V was cut back by 4 bases and J by 2 bases. Germline CDR1 is KGHDR and CDR2 is SFDVKD. The CDR3 is 17 residues long. CDR3 nucleotide sequence: TGTGCCACCAGTGACCCTACAGGGGCCGGCAACACCGGGGAGCTGTTTTTT. Protein product: CATSDPTGAGNTGELFF.

This clonotype showed up many times. The rearrangement uses TRBV6-2 or TRBV6-3 and TRBJ2-5; perhaps TRBD1 as D (6 bases). V gave up 9 bases and J gave up 0 bases, with 20 bases separating them. This CDR3 contains 16 residues. The germline V gene encodes CDR1 MNHEY and CDR2 SVGEGT. This CDR3 reads CASQPLEDSHQETQYF. DNA for the CDR3: TGTGCCAGTCAGCCTCTTGAGGACAGTCACCAAGAGACCCAGTACTTC.

At least ten counts were recorded for this clonotype. This chain connects TRBV19 to TRBJ2-7; the match to TRBD2 covers 12 bases. CDR1 is LNHDA and CDR2 is SQIVND in the germline V gene (reference sequence). There are 14 residues in the CDR3. The V segment lost 5 bases and the J segment 6 bases; nucleotides outside the gene matches: 5. CDR3: CASSAPGLAGEQYF. CDR3 DNA: TGTGCCAGTAGTGCTCCGGGACTAGCGGGCGAGCAGTACTTC.

This clonotype appeared a few times. This chain links TRBV5-4 with TRBJ2-7; a possible D gene is TRBD1 (6 bases). V shed 2 bases and J shed 5 bases, with 14 bases lying between them. CDR3 length equals 14 residues. The V gene's germline CDR1 is SGHNT and CDR2 YYREEE (reference sequence). The CDR3 DNA follows: TGTGCCAGCAGCTTATCCGGGACACCCCACGAGCAGTACTTC. This translates into CASSLSGTPHEQYF.

This clonotype was counted at least ten times. The CDR3 nucleotides are TGCGCCAGCAGCCAAGCCGGAGGCGAGCAGTACGTC. The encoded protein is CASSQAGGEQYV. The chain combines TRBV4-1 with TRBJ2-7; the D gene is possibly TRBD2 (5 bases). Germline loops: CDR1 MGHRA, CDR2 YSYEKL. The CDR3 loop spans 12 amino acids. The germline V and J ends were trimmed by 1 base and 6 bases, with 7 bases remaining between them.

The gene calls are TRBV7-2 and TRBJ2-3; 8 positions match TRBD1. This CDR3 has 15 amino acids. Trimming at V came to 1 base and at J to 6 bases, leaving 6 bases not matched to a gene. The germline CDR1 and CDR2 sequences are SGHTA and FQGNSA. The CDR3 protein is CASSLEAGGADTQYF. The CDR3, as DNA: TGTGCCAGCAGCTTAGAGGCAGGGGGCGCGGATACGCAGTATTTT.

This clonotype was observed a handful of times. CDR3 coding DNA: TGTGCCAGCAGCCGCCGGGAAGGCCAGCACAAAGAGACCCAGTACTTC. Its translation is CASSRREGQHKETQYF. This sequence joins TRBV3-1 and TRBJ2-5, with TRBD2 as a possible D gene (5 bases). Germline V gene lookup returns CDR1 LGHDT and CDR2 YNNKEL (reference sequence). The ends were cut back, 4 bases at V and 3 bases at J, with 18 bases in the middle. The CDR3 sequence is 16 residues long.

This clonotype was seen repeatedly, ten times or more. The chain employs TRBV29-1 and TRBJ2-1; 10 positions match TRBD1. J lost 7 bases, V lost 7 bases, and 10 bases had no gene match. This CDR3 region has 14 residues. CDR1 and CDR2 (germline): SQVTM, ANQGSEA. CDR3 residues: CSAEGTGETNEQFF. The CDR3 DNA follows: TGCAGCGCCGAGGGGACAGGGGAGACTAATGAGCAGTTCTTC.

V usage is TRBV12-3 or TRBV12-4 and J usage is TRBJ2-7; a weak D match, TRBD1 (6 bases). V lost 1 base and J lost 1, with 14 bases in between. The CDR3 extends over 16 amino acids. The CDR3 coding sequence is TGTGCCAGCAGTTTAGGGACAGCGGAAAAATCCTACGAGCAGTACTTC. It specifies CASSLGTAEKSYEQYF.

V usage is TRBV7-9 and J usage is TRBJ2-5; D tentatively fits TRBD1 or TRBD2 (6 bases each). Germline V gene data show CDR1 as SEHNR and CDR2 as FQNEAQ (reference sequence). CDR3 size: 17 residues. Trimming removed 5 bases at V and 2 bases at J, with 21 bases between. The DNA of the CDR3 is TGTGCCAGCAGCGCCAGACGTCCGGGGGCCCTACAAGAGACCCAGTACTTC. Protein product: CASSARRPGALQETQYF.

This clonotype was recorded a few times. The chain uses TRBV7-2 and TRBJ2-3; 9 positions match TRBD2. V lost 2 bases, J lost 4 bases, and 10 bases stayed unmatched. Germline loops: CDR1 SGHTA, CDR2 FQGNSA. CDR3 length: 17 amino acids. CDR3 loop: CASSLSLAGGRADTQYF. DNA of the CDR3: TGTGCCAGCAGCTTAAGTCTCGCGGGGGGGCGGGCAGATACGCAGTATTTT.

J is TRBJ2-7 and V is TRBV6-1; 8 bases are shared with TRBD1. Losses at the gene ends were 3 bases for V and 2 bases for J; bases not matched to a gene: 3. The CDR3 spans 14 residues. Germline V lookup: CDR1 MNHNS, CDR2 SASEGT. The CDR3 is CASSDGTGTYEQYF. The DNA of the CDR3 is TGTGCCAGCAGTGACGGGACAGGAACCTACGAGCAGTACTTC.

This chain connects TRBV5-1 to TRBJ1-1, with D possibly being TRBD1 (5 bases). The CDR3 has 18 residues. Germline V gives CDR1 SGHRS, CDR2 YFSETQ. The germline V and J ends were trimmed by 0 bases and 0 bases, with 18 bases remaining between them. CDR3 sequence reads: CASSLDFYRSSLNTEAFF. CDR3 DNA: TGCGCCAGCAGCTTGGATTTTTACAGGAGCTCCCTGAACACTGAAGCTTTCTTT.

J is TRBJ2-7 and V is TRBV4-1; D not resolved. V lost 1 base and J 5 bases, leaving 9 bases between the germline ends. From germline, CDR1 is MGHRA and CDR2 YSYEKL. The CDR3 runs to 13 residues. The CDR3 DNA is TGCGCCAGCAGCCAAGTCAGTGTACACGAGCAGTACTTC. Translation: CASSQVSVHEQYF.

The chain links TRBV5-5 to TRBJ1-5; 10 bases line up with TRBD1. V shed 0 bases and J 5 bases; nucleotides not matched to a gene: 2. Germline V gene lookup returns CDR1 SGHKS and CDR2 YYEKEE (reference sequence). This CDR3 is 15 amino acids long. The CDR3, as DNA: TGTGCCAGCAGCTTGGGGGACAGGGGATATCAGCCCCAGCATTTT. This translates into CASSLGDRGYQPQHF. Based on the CDR3 plus reference TRBV5-5 and TRBJ1-5, the full variable domain is DAGVTQSPTHLIKTRGQQVTLRCSPISGHKSVSWYQQVLGQGPQFIFQYYEKEERGRGNFPDRFSARQFPNYSSELNVNALLLGDSALYLCASSLGDRGYQPQHFGDGTRLSIL.

This clonotype was observed a handful of times. V and J are TRBV5-1 and TRBJ2-5, with 12 bases that match TRBD1. The CDR3 is 16 residues long. The junction had 9 bases not matched to a gene; V was cut back by 4 bases and J by 5 bases. In germline, CDR1 is SGHRS, CDR2 YFSETQ. The CDR3 region is CASSPGTGGAGETQYF. CDR3 sequence (DNA): TGCGCCAGCAGCCCCGGGACAGGGGGCGCGGGGGAGACCCAGTACTTC.

This chain connects TRBV6-5 to TRBJ1-5; D gene ambiguous. The CDR3 consists of 15 residues. The germline CDR1 and CDR2 sequences are MNHEY and SVGAGI. The V end lost 4 bases, the J end lost 2 bases, and 12 bases lay between the germline ends. This CDR3 reads CASSFTSQGNQPQHF. The CDR3 nucleotides are TGTGCCAGCAGTTTTACCAGCCAGGGCAATCAGCCCCAGCATTTT.

This clonotype appeared a few times. The V call is TRBV15, the J call TRBJ2-1; D not resolved. There are 13 residues in the CDR3. Germline CDR1 reads LNHNV; CDR2 reads YYDKDF (reference sequence). V gave up 8 bases and J gave up 1 base, with 9 bases separating them. The CDR3 sequence is CATRGSSYNEQFF. The DNA of the CDR3 is TGTGCCACCCGCGGAAGTTCCTACAATGAGCAGTTCTTC.

This clonotype was seen repeatedly, ten times or more. The chain links TRBV29-1 to TRBJ2-3, with D uncertain. In germline, CDR1 is SQVTM, CDR2 ANQGSEA. The CDR3 length is 13 residues. V lost 6 bases to trimming and J lost 0 bases, with 10 bases between them. The CDR3 reads CSVPLTSTDTQYF. CDR3 sequence (DNA): TGCAGCGTCCCCTTGACTAGCACAGATACGCAGTATTTT.

This clonotype has a handful of counts. V gene TRBV5-4 combines with J gene TRBJ2-7; D possibly corresponds to TRBD1 (6 bases). There are 12 residues in the CDR3. V lost 4 bases and J 3 bases, leaving 8 bases between the germline ends. Per the germline V gene, CDR1 is SGHNT and CDR2 is YYREEE (reference sequence). CDR3 sequence (DNA): TGTGCCAGCAGCCAGGACAGCTACGAGCAGTACGTC. Protein product: CASSQDSYEQYV.

This chain connects TRBV27 to TRBJ2-7; 10 bases fit TRBD1. Germline CDR1 reads MNHEY; CDR2 reads SMNVEV (reference sequence). The J segment lost 6 bases and the V segment lost 3 bases, leaving 8 bases of the junction unmatched. CDR3 length: 15 residues. Written as DNA, the CDR3 is TGTGCCAGCAGTTTCCAGGGGACAGGGGAGGGCGAGCAGTACTTC. It yields the protein CASSFQGTGEGEQYF.